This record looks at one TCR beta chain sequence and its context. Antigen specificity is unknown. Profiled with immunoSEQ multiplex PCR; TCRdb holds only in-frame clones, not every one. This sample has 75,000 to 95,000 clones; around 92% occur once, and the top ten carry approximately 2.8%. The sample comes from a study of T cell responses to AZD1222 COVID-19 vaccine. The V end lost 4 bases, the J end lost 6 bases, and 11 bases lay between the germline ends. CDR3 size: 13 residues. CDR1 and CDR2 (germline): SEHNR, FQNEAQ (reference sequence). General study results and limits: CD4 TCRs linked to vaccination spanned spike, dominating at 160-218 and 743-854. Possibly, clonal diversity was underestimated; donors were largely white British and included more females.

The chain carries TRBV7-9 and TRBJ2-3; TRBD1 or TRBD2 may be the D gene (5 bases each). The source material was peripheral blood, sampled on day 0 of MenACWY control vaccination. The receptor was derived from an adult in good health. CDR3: CASSWAEGDTQYF. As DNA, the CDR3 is TGTGCCAGCAGCTGGGCCGAGGGGGATACGCAGTATTTT.